This T cell receptor (beta chain) was captured in a study of blood T cells in healthy people across ages. Broader study findings: Diversity estimated from one million T cells was considered an underestimate.

This clonotype was detected only a few times. As yet, its antigen is unknown. Primed by a sample-barcoded 5' primer and a J-beta primer mix, a second PCR proceeded for roughly 6 to 12 cycles. TCRdb recomputed calls from the 5' RACE reads with MiXCR, one row per CDR3 protein. The sample lists approximately 800,000 distinct CDR3 sequences; roughly 24% were seen once. Per germline, CDR1 MNHNS and CDR2 SASEGT. V was pared by 0 bases and J by 3 bases, with 8 bases between. The CDR3 runs to 15 residues. The data also belong to a second study, concerning T cells of mothers and their children.

The genes are TRBV6-1 and TRBJ1-4, with D perhaps matching TRBD1 (5 bases). This TCR was sampled from a boy between 10 and 17 years old in good health. The sequenced sample was blood. CDR3 protein: CASSEAIGANEKLFF. The CDR3 bases are TGTGCCAGCAGTGAAGCGATAGGGGCTAATGAAAAACTGTTTTTT.